This TCR beta chain derives from a study of early T cells in non-severe SARS-CoV-2 infection. Overall study: RNA in bulk from unsorted whole blood was sequenced, and chains were unpaired.

This clonotype was counted between two and nine times. TCRdb reprocessed the 5' RACE reads with MiXCR, giving one entry per CDR3 protein. The sample shows some 57,000 distinct CDR3 sequences, roughly 10% of them seen only once. The origin of this receptor is an adult who was a healthcare worker with PCR-confirmed SARS-CoV-2 infection or an uninfected control (not recorded which). Material for sequencing was whole blood.

The CDR3 sequence is CSVEEGSNTQYF. Written as DNA, the CDR3 is TGCAGCGTTGAGGAGGGTAGTAATACGCAGTATTTT. The V call is TRBV29-1, the J call TRBJ2-3; D is possibly TRBD2 (6 bases). Trimming stripped 3 bases from V and 7 bases from J, with 11 bases between. Germline V gene lookup returns CDR1 SQVTM and CDR2 ANQGSEA. The CDR3 has 12 residues.